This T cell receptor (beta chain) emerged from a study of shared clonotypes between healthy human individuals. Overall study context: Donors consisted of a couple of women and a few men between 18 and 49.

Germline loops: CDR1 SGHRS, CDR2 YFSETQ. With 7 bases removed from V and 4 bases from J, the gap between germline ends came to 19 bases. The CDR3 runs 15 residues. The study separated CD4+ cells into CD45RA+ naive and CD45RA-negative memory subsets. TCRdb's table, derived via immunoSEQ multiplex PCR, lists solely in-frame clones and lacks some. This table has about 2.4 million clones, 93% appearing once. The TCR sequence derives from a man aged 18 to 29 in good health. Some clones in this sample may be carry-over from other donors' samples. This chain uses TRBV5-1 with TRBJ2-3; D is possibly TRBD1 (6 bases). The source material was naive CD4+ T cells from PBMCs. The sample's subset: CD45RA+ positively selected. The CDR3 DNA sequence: TGCGCCAGCCGCCGTGGTGGGGGCGCGGCAGATACGCAGTATTTT. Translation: CASRRGGGAADTQYF. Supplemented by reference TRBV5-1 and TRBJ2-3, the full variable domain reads KAGVTQTPRYLIKTRGQQVTLSCSPISGHRSVSWYQQTPGQGLQFLFEYFSETQRNKGNFPGRFSGRQFSNSRSEMNVSTLELGDSALYLCASRRGGGAADTQYFGPGTRLTVL.